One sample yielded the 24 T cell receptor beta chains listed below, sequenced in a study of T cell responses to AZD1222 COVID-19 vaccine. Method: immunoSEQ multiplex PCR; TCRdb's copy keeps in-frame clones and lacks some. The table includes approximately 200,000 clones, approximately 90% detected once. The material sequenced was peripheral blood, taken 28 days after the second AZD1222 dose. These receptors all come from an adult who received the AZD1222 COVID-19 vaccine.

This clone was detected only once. In DNA form, the CDR3 reads TGTGCCAGCAGCCCTATAAGGGGGGGACTAGCGGGAGTTAAGACCCAGTACTTC. Its translation: CASSPIRGGLAGVKTQYF. The chain has TRBV3-1 (or the pseudogene TRBV3-2) and TRBJ2-5, with 14 positions matching TRBD2. The CDR3 runs to 18 residues. Trimming at V came to 4 bases and at J to 6 bases, leaving 13 bases not matched to a gene. Germline V gene sequence: CDR1 LGHDT, CDR2 YNNKEL (reference sequence).

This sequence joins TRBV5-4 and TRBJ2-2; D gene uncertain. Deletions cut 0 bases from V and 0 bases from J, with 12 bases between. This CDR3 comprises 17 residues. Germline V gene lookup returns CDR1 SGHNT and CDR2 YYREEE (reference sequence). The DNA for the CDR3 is TGTGCCAGCAGCTTGGCCGGACGAGCTTCGAACACCGGGGAGCTGTTTTTT. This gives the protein CASSLAGRASNTGELFF. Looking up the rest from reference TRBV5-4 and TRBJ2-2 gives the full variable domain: ETGVTQSPTHLIKTRGQQVTLRCSSQSGHNTVSWYQQALGQGPQFIFQYYREEENGRGNFPPRFSGLQFPNYSSELNVNALELDDSALYLCASSLAGRASNTGELFFGEGSRLTVL.

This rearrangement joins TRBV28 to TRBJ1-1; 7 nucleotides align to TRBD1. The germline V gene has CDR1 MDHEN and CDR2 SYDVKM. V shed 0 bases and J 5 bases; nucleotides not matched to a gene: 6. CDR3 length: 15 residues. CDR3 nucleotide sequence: TGTGCCAGCAGTTTATGGAGACAGGGTGGGACTGAAGCTTTCTTT. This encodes CASSLWRQGGTEAFF.

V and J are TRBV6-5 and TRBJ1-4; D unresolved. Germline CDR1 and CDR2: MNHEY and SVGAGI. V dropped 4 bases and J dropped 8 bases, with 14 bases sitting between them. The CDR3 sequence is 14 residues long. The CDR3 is CASSFPKVREKLFF. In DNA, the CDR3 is TGTGCCAGCAGTTTCCCCAAAGTAAGGGAAAAACTGTTTTTT.

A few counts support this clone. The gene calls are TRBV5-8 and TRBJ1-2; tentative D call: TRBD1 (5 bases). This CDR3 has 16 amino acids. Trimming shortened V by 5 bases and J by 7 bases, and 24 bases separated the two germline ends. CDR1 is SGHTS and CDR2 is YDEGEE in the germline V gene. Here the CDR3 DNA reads TGTGCCAGCAGTATCAGGGCGGGTGTGTTTGGTGGTGGCTACACCTTC. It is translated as CASSIRAGVFGGGYTF. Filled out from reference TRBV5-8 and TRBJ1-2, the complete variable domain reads EAGVTQSPTHLIKTRGQQATLRCSPISGHTSVYWYQQALGLGLQFLLWYDEGEERNRGNFPPRFSGRQFPNYSSELNVNALELEDSALYLCASSIRAGVFGGGYTFGSGTRLTVV.

CDR3 sequence reads: CASSGDRAQPQHF. CDR3 nucleotide sequence: TGTGCCAGTAGTGGGGACAGGGCTCAGCCCCAGCATTTT. The J gene is TRBJ1-5, the V gene TRBV19; 9 bases match TRBD1. Looked up from germline, CDR1 is LNHDA and CDR2 is SQIVND (reference sequence). CDR3 length equals 13 residues. V trimming: 5 bases; J trimming: 6 bases; junction bases outside the gene matches: 2.

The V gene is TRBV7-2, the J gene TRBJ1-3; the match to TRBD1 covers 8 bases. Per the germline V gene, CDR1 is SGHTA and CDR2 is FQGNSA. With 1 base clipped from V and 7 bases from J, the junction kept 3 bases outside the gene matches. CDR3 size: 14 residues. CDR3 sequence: CASSLGQGWNTIYF. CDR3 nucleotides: TGTGCCAGCAGCTTAGGACAGGGGTGGAACACCATATATTTT.

CDR3 region: CASSVGVAGETQYF. CDR3 nucleotides: TGTGCCAGCAGCGTAGGGGTGGCGGGAGAGACCCAGTACTTC. V gene TRBV9 combines with J gene TRBJ2-5; the D gene is possibly TRBD2 (5 bases). The CDR3 runs to 14 residues. Germline V gene lookup returns CDR1 SGDLS and CDR2 YYNGEE. Trimming stripped 0 bases from V and 4 bases from J, with 10 bases between.

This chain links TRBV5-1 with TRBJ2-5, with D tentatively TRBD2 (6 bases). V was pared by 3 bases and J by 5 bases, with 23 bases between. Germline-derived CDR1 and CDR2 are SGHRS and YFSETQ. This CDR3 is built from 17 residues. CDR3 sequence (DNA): TGCGCCAGCAGCTCCCTGAGGGTTGGGCGGGATGGTGAGACCCAGTACTTC. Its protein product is CASSSLRVGRDGETQYF.

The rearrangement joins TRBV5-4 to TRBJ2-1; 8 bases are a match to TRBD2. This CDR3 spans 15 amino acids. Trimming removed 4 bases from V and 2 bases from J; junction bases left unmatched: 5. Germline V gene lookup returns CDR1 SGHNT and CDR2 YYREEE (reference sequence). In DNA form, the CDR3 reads TGTGCCAGCAGCACGGGACTAGGGCCCTACAATGAGCAGTTCTTC. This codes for CASSTGLGPYNEQFF.

The CDR3 region has the DNA TGTGCCAGCAGTTCCAGGGTTTCTGGAAACACCATATATTTT. As protein: CASSSRVSGNTIYF. The V and J genes are TRBV27 and TRBJ1-3, with TRBD1 as a possible D gene (5 bases). The V end was cut by 4 bases, the J end by 1 base, with 8 bases between. This CDR3 contains 14 residues. Per germline, CDR1 MNHEY and CDR2 SMNVEV (reference sequence).

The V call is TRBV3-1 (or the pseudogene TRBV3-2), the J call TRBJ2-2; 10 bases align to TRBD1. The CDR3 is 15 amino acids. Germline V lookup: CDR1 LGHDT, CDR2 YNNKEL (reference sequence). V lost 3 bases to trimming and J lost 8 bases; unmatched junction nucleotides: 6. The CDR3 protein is CASSQETGGGGELFF. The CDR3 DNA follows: TGTGCCAGCAGCCAGGAGACAGGGGGCGGAGGGGAGCTGTTTTTT.

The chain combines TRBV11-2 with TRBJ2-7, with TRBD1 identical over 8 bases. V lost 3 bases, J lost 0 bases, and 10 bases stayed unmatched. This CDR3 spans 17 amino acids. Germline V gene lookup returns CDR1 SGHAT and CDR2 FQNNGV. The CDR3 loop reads CASSLPRSGTGSYEQYF. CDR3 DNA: TGTGCCAGCAGCTTGCCTCGATCCGGGACAGGCTCCTACGAGCAGTACTTC.

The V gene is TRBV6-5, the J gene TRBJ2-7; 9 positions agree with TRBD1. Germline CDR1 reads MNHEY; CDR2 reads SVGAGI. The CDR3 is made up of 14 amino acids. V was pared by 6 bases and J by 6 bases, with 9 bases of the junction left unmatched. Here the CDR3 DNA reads TGTGCCAGCAGGCGACAGGGGGACGAGGCCGAGCAGTACTTC. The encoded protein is CASRRQGDEAEQYF.

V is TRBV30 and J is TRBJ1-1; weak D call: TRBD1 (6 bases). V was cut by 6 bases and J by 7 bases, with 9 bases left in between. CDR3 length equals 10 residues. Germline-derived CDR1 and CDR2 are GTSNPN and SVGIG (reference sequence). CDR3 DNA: TGTGCCTGCCAGGGGTATGAAGCTTTCTTT. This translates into CACQGYEAFF.

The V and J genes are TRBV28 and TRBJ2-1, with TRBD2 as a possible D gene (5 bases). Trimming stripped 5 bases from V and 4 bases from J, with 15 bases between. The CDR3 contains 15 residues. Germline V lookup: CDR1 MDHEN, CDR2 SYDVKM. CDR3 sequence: CASSPAGPRYNEQFF. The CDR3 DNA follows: TGTGCCAGCAGTCCTGCGGGCCCGAGGTACAATGAGCAGTTCTTC.

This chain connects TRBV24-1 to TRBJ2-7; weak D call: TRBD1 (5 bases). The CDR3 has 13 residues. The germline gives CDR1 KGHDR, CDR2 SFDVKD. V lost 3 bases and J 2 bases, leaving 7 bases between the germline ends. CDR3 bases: TGTGCCACCAGTGATACAGGTACCTACGAGCAGTACTTC. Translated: CATSDTGTYEQYF.

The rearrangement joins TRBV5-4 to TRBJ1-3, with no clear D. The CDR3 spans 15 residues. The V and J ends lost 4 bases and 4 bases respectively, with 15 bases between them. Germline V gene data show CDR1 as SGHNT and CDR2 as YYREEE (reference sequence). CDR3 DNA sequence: TGTGCCAGCAGCATATCGGCCCTTGCAGGAAACACCATATATTTT. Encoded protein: CASSISALAGNTIYF.

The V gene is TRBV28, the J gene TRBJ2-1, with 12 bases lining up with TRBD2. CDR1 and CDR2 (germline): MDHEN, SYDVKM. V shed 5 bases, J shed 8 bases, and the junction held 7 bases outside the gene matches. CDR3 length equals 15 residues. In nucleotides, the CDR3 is TGTGCCAGCAGTCCGGCTAGCGGGAGGGGTTATGAGCAGTTCTTC. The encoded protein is CASSPASGRGYEQFF.

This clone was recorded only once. The CDR3 spells CASSLGYAGTDTQYF. Written as DNA, the CDR3 is TGTGCCAGCAGCTTAGGGTATGCGGGCACAGATACGCAGTATTTT. The chain uses TRBV7-2 and TRBJ2-3; D gene unclear. The CDR3 is 15 amino acids. Germline assignment: CDR1 SGHTA and CDR2 FQGNSA. Trimming left V 1 base short and J 1 base short, with 9 bases between.

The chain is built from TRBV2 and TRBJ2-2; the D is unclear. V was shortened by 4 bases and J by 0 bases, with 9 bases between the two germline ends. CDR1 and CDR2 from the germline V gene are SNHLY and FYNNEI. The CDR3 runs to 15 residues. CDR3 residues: CASSVSLTNTGELFF. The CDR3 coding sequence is TGTGCCAGCAGTGTGTCACTCACGAACACCGGGGAGCTGTTTTTT.

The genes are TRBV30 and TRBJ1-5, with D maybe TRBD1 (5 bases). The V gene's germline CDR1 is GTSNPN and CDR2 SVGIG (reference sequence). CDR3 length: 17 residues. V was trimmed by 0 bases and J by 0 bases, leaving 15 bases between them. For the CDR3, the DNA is TGTGCCTGGAGTGTACTAGCCGACAGCCGTAGCAATCAGCCCCAGCATTTT. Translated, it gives CAWSVLADSRSNQPQHF. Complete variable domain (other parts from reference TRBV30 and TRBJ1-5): SQTIHQWPATLVQPVGSPLSLECTVEGTSNPNLYWYRQAAGRGLQLLFYSVGIGQISSEVPQNLSASRPQDRQFILSSKKLLLSDSGFYLCAWSVLADSRSNQPQHFGDGTRLSIL.

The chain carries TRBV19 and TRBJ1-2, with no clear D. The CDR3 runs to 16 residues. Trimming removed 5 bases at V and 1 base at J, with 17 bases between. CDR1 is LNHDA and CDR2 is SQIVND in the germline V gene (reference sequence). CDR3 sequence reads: CASSPRNGNINYGYTF. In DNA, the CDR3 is TGTGCCAGTAGTCCCCGGAATGGCAACATTAACTATGGCTACACCTTC.

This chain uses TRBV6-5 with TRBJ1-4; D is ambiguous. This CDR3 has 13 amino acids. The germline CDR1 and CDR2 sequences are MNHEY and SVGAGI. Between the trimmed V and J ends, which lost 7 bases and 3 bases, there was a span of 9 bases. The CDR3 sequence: CASIEWANEKLFF. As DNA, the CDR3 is TGTGCCAGCATCGAGTGGGCTAATGAAAAACTGTTTTTT.